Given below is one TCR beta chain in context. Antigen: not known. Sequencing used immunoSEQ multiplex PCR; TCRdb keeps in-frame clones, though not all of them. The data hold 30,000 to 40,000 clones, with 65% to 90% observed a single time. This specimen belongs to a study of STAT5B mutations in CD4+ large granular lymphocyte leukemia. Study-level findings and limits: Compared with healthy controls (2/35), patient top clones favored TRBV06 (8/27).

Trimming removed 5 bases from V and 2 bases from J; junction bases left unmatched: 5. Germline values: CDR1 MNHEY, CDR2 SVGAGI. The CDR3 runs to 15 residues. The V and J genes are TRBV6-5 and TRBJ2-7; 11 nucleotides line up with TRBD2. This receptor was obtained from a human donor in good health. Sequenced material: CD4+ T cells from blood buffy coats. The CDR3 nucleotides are TGTGCCAGCAGTAAGGGACTAGCGGAACCCTACGAGCAGTACTTC. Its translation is CASSKGLAEPYEQYF.